These T cell receptor beta chains were read from a single sample in a study of cytomegalovirus exposure and HLA in healthy donors. Only in-frame clones appear in the TCRdb table, and some are missing; sequencing was by immunoSEQ multiplex PCR. The table lists under 250,000 clones, approximately 82% of them singletons, with roughly 0.6% in the top ten. Input material: PBMCs. These receptors all come from a man in his late teens or twenties in good health and CMV-seronegative. CDR3s include the opening cysteine and the closing phenylalanine or tryptophan. Fields, in order: clone size, V gene, CDR3 length, J gene, D gene, CDR3 protein, CDR3 DNA. The D gene is left open where the match is weak. Only some rows state a clone size, as once, few, many or a class for expanded clones.

once	TRBV7-8	17	TRBJ2-1	TRBD2	CASSSAGLAGGVHEQFF	TGTGCCAGCAGCTCGGCCGGGCTAGCGGGAGGTGTCCATGAGCAGTTCTTC
NA	TRBV19	15	TRBJ2-2	NA	CASSDRFANTGELFF	TGTGCCAGTAGTGATAGATTCGCGAACACCGGGGAGCTGTTTTTT
NA	TRBV18	11	TRBJ2-2	NA	CASSSFGELFF	TGTGCCAGCTCATCGTTCGGGGAGCTGTTTTTT
NA	TRBV5-8	15	TRBJ1-2	NA	CASSPVAATNYGYTF	TGTGCCAGCAGCCCCGTCGCGGCCACCAACTATGGCTACACCTTC
NA	TRBV2	14	TRBJ2-4	NA	CASSDPIAKNIQYF	TGTGCCAGCAGTGACCCAATAGCCAAAAACATTCAGTACTTC
NA	TRBV5-4	16	TRBJ2-1	TRBD1	CASSSGQGRSYNEQFF	TGTGCCAGCAGCTCGGGACAGGGCAGGTCCTACAATGAGCAGTTCTTC
NA	TRBV10-3	14	TRBJ1-5	NA	CAIRDSYSNQPQHF	TGTGCCATCAGGGACAGCTATAGCAATCAGCCCCAGCATTTT
NA	TRBV7-3	14	TRBJ1-1	NA	CASSFTGGSTEAFF	TGTGCCAGCAGCTTCACGGGGGGCTCCACTGAAGCTTTCTTT
few	TRBV6-5	16	TRBJ2-7	TRBD2	CASSYSTSGPSYEQYF	TGTGCCAGCAGTTACTCGACTAGCGGACCCTCCTACGAGCAGTACTTC
NA	TRBV28	14	TRBJ2-5	TRBD1	CASSSGTVQETQYF	TGTGCCAGCAGTTCCGGGACAGTCCAAGAGACCCAGTACTTC
NA	TRBV7-9	15	TRBJ1-2	NA	CSSSPGGGAGYGYTF	TGTTCCAGCAGCCCCGGGGGGGGCGCAGGCTATGGCTACACCTTC
NA	TRBV7-8	15	TRBJ2-2	TRBD1	CASSLLGQGAGELFF	TGTGCCAGCAGCTTATTAGGACAGGGGGCCGGGGAGCTGTTTTTT
NA	TRBV2	14	TRBJ2-3	TRBD2	CASSELGRADTQYF	TGTGCCAGCAGTGAACTGGGGAGGGCAGATACGCAGTATTTT
NA	TRBV7-3	15	TRBJ2-5	TRBD1	CASSLRQGSQETQYF	TGTGCCAGCAGCTTGAGACAGGGGTCCCAAGAGACCCAGTACTTC
NA	TRBV6-1	18	TRBJ1-5	NA	CASSEGGVWGYSNQPQHF	TGTGCCAGCAGTGAAGGGGGGGTTTGGGGATATAGCAATCAGCCCCAGCATTTT
few	TRBV5-1	14	TRBJ2-7	TRBD2	CASSLRREGYEQYF	TGCGCCAGCAGCTTGAGACGGGAGGGGTACGAGCAGTACTTC
NA	TRBV11-2	17	TRBJ2-1	TRBD1	CASSLASGTGIVTGQFF	TGTGCCAGCAGCTTGGCCTCCGGGACAGGGATAGTAACCGGGCAGTTCTTC
few	TRBV6-1	13	TRBJ2-7	NA	CASSEERSYEQYF	TGTGCCAGCAGTGAAGAGCGGTCCTACGAGCAGTACTTC
NA	TRBV7-3	13	TRBJ1-1	NA	CASSLSQGTEAFF	TGTGCCAGCAGCCTTTCACAGGGAACTGAAGCTTTCTTT
NA	TRBV2	12	TRBJ2-5	NA	CASSEGQETQYF	TGTGCCAGCAGTGAAGGACAGGAGACCCAGTACTTC
NA	TRBV18	14	TRBJ2-2	NA	CASSPVRATGELFF	TGTGCCAGCTCACCAGTCAGGGCAACCGGGGAGCTGTTTTTT
NA	TRBV5-1	15	TRBJ1-4	NA	CASNLPRDKNEKLFF	TGCGCCAGCAACCTGCCCCGGGACAAAAATGAAAAACTGTTTTTT
NA	TRBV27	13	TRBJ2-7	NA	CASSLGQIYEQYF	TGTGCCAGCAGTTTAGGGCAGATCTACGAGCAGTACTTC
NA	TRBV11-3	15	TRBJ2-1	TRBD2	CASSPGSGRGNEQFF	TGTGCCAGCAGCCCTGGGAGCGGGAGGGGTAATGAGCAGTTCTTC
NA	TRBV4-1	14	TRBJ2-7	NA	CASSHAGQTYEQYF	TGCGCCAGCAGCCACGCGGGACAGACCTACGAGCAGTACTTC
NA	TRBV19	14	TRBJ1-1	TRBD1	CASSAGTDLGLAFF	TGTGCCAGTAGTGCCGGGACAGATCTGGGTCTGGCTTTCTTT
NA	TRBV7-5	18	TRBJ2-1	NA	CARSFSGLALGGFNEQFF	TGTGCCAGAAGCTTTAGCGGTTTAGCACTCGGAGGGTTCAATGAGCAGTTCTTC
few	TRBV18	14	TRBJ1-2	TRBD1	CASSPGTGPYGYTF	TGTGCCAGCTCTCCCGGGACAGGGCCTTATGGCTACACCTTC
NA	TRBV2	16	TRBJ1-4	NA	CASSEGWTVRNEKLFF	TGTGCCAGCAGTGAAGGTTGGACAGTCCGCAATGAAAAACTGTTTTTT
NA	TRBV6-1	13	TRBJ2-7	TRBD1	CASFQGQGFGQYF	TGTGCCAGCTTCCAGGGACAGGGGTTTGGGCAGTACTTC
NA	TRBV6-5	13	TRBJ1-1	NA	CASSYQTNTEAFF	TGTGCCAGCAGTTACCAGACAAACACTGAAGCTTTCTTT
NA	TRBV14	14	TRBJ2-1	NA	CASSQDPRGYGQFF	TGTGCCAGCAGCCAAGATCCTAGGGGCTACGGGCAGTTCTTC
NA	TRBV6-1	15	TRBJ1-2	NA	CASSDDSTRRYGYTF	TGTGCCAGCAGTGACGACTCTACTCGTCGCTATGGCTACACCTTC
NA	TRBV7-9	15	TRBJ2-7	NA	CASSLRAGSSYEQYF	TGTGCCAGCAGCCTCCGGGCGGGAAGCTCCTACGAGCAGTACTTC
NA	TRBV5-8	15	TRBJ2-7	NA	CASSFIPRDSYEQYF	TGTGCCAGCAGCTTCATTCCGCGGGACTCCTACGAGCAGTACTTC
few	TRBV10-2	15	TRBJ1-5	TRBD1	CASSEQTGARQPQHF	TGCGCCAGCAGTGAGCAGACAGGGGCACGGCAGCCCCAGCATTTT
NA	TRBV18	14	TRBJ2-7	TRBD2	CASSGPSGDYEQYF	TGTGCCAGCTCAGGTCCTAGCGGGGACTACGAGCAGTACTTC
NA	TRBV9	16	TRBJ1-3	NA	CASSVGGEFSGNTIYF	TGTGCCAGCAGCGTGGGGGGGGAGTTCTCTGGAAACACCATATATTTT
NA	TRBV7-3	17	TRBJ2-1	TRBD2	CASSLRGGLAGVNEQFF	TGTGCCAGCAGCTTAAGGGGGGGGCTAGCGGGAGTCAATGAGCAGTTCTTC
NA	TRBV19	15	TRBJ1-1	NA	CASSIAPTRGTEAFF	TGTGCCAGTAGTATAGCCCCCACAAGAGGGACTGAAGCTTTCTTT
NA	TRBV27	13	TRBJ1-5	NA	CASSYSQGGSQHF	TGTGCCAGCAGTTATTCACAGGGCGGGTCCCAGCATTTT
NA	TRBV30	10	TRBJ1-2	NA	CAWGDYGYTF	TGTGCCTGGGGAGACTATGGCTACACCTTC
NA	TRBV19	13	TRBJ1-2	NA	CASMPSQNYGYTF	TGTGCCAGTATGCCCTCACAGAATTATGGCTACACCTTC
NA	TRBV28	15	TRBJ2-3	TRBD2	CASTEGLAGGDTQYF	TGTGCCAGCACCGAGGGACTAGCGGGAGGAGATACGCAGTATTTT
NA	TRBV7-9	15	TRBJ2-2	NA	CASSPRAGDTGELFF	TGTGCCAGCAGTCCCCGGGCAGGGGACACCGGGGAGCTGTTTTTT
few	TRBV29-1	13	TRBJ2-7	TRBD1	CSVVQGDTYEQYF	TGCAGCGTTGTACAGGGGGATACCTACGAGCAGTACTTC
NA	TRBV28	15	TRBJ2-3	NA	CARQLADVRGDTQYF	TGTGCCAGACAACTAGCCGATGTACGGGGAGATACGCAGTATTTT
NA	TRBV27	16	TRBJ2-7	TRBD2	CASRSRGGGVPYEQYF	TGTGCCAGCAGATCCCGTGGGGGGGGTGTCCCCTACGAGCAGTACTTC